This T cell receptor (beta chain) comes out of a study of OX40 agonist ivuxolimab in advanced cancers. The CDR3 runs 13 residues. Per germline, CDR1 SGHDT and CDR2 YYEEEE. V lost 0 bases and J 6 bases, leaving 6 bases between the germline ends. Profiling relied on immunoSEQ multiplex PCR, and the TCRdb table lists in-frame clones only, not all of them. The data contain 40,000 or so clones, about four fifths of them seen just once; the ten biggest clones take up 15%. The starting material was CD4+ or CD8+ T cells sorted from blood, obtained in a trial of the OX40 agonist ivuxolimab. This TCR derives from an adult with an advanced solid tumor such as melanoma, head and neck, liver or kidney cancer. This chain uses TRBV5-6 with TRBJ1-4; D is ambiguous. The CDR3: CASSLGGDEKLFF. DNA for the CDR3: TGTGCCAGCAGCTTGGGCGGAGATGAAAAACTGTTTTTT.